The 13 T cell receptor beta chains below come from one sample, sequenced in a study of blood T cell repertoires in COVID-19. Using immunoSEQ multiplex PCR, the repertoire was profiled, and TCRdb retains in-frame clones only, with some absent. The data show about 220,000 clones, around 82% seen once. Sequences were obtained from PBMCs or T cells enriched from blood (not recorded which). These receptors were obtained from a woman between 50 and 59 years old who had been exposed to COVID-19.

The genes are TRBV9 and TRBJ2-7; TRBD2 matches at 8 bases. Germline V gene data show CDR1 as SGDLS and CDR2 as YYNGEE. Unmatched junction bases numbered 11, after V lost 1 base and J lost 5 bases. CDR3 length equals 16 residues. CDR3 region: CASSVSVSGGLDEQYF. CDR3 bases: TGTGCCAGCAGCGTATCGGTCTCGGGGGGGCTGGACGAGCAGTACTTC.

DNA for the CDR3: TGTGCCAGTAAAATGACAGGGATTAATGAAAAACTGTTTTTT. Translation: CASKMTGINEKLFF. The chain is built from TRBV7-9 and TRBJ1-4; 7 positions match TRBD1. Germline CDR1 reads SEHNR; CDR2 reads FQNEAQ (reference sequence). The CDR3 is 14 amino acids. V shed 9 bases and J 4 bases; nucleotides not matched to a gene: 8.

The rearrangement joins TRBV18 to TRBJ2-2; D unclear. The germline CDR1 and CDR2 sequences are KGHSH and LQKENI. CDR3 length: 13 amino acids. Trimming removed 3 bases from V and 2 bases from J, with 4 bases in between. The CDR3 DNA follows: TGTGCCAGCTCACCCAGAAACACCGGGGAGCTGTTTTTT. Protein product: CASSPRNTGELFF.

The chain has TRBV7-3 and TRBJ1-2, with D tentatively TRBD1 (5 bases). The CDR3 is made up of 14 amino acids. Trimming took off 1 base at V and 8 bases at J, with 14 bases between the two ends. The V gene's germline CDR1 is SGHTA and CDR2 FQGTGA. CDR3 residues: CASSLIGGTEGYTF. In DNA form, the CDR3 reads TGTGCCAGCAGCTTAATCGGGGGGACGGAAGGCTACACCTTC. The variable domain in full, completed from reference TRBV7-3 and TRBJ1-2, reads GAGVSQTPSNKVTEKGKYVELRCDPISGHTALYWYRQSLGQGPEFLIYFQGTGAADDSGLPNDRFFAVRPEGSVSTLKIQRTERGDSAVYLCASSLIGGTEGYTFGSGTRLTVV.

V and J are TRBV6-5 and TRBJ1-6; TRBD1 aligns across 7 bases. The CDR3 extends over 15 amino acids. Trimming took 5 bases from V and 8 from J; bases not matched to a gene: 9. CDR1 is MNHEY and CDR2 is SVGAGI in the germline V gene. CDR3 amino acids: CASSTYRGADSPLHF. DNA of the CDR3: TGTGCCAGCAGTACTTACAGGGGCGCCGATTCACCCCTCCACTTT.

The V and J genes are TRBV29-1 and TRBJ1-2; 12 bases match TRBD1. CDR3 length: 17 amino acids. Unmatched junction bases numbered 12, after V lost 3 bases and J lost 4 bases. Germline values: CDR1 SQVTM, CDR2 ANQGSEA. In nucleotides, the CDR3 is TGCAGCGTTGATCGGAGGTTGTCGGGACAGGGGGCCTATGGCTACACCTTC. This encodes CSVDRRLSGQGAYGYTF.

The V and J genes are TRBV2 and TRBJ1-2; the D is unclear. Trimming removed 4 bases at V and 1 base at J, with 10 bases between. The length of the CDR3 is 14 residues. Germline lookup yields CDR1 SNHLY and CDR2 FYNNEI. CDR3 protein: CASSASLLNYGYTF. The CDR3 DNA sequence: TGTGCCAGCAGTGCAAGCCTGCTTAACTATGGCTACACCTTC.

The chain uses TRBV9 and TRBJ1-4; D remains unclear. CDR1 and CDR2 from the germline V gene are SGDLS and YYNGEE. Trimming pared 0 bases from V and 7 bases from J, leaving 13 bases between. CDR3 size: 15 residues. The CDR3 sequence is CASSVDRVEGEKLFF. CDR3 nucleotides: TGTGCCAGCAGCGTAGACCGGGTTGAGGGTGAAAAACTGTTTTTT.

This rearrangement joins TRBV11-1 to TRBJ2-1, with a possible D match to TRBD2 (5 bases). The germline CDR1 and CDR2 sequences are SGHAT and FQDESV (reference sequence). V was shortened by 2 bases and J by 5 bases, with 10 bases between the two germline ends. This CDR3 comprises 14 residues. The DNA for the CDR3 is TGTGCCAGCAGCTTATTGGGGAGACACAATGAGCAGTTCTTC. This codes for CASSLLGRHNEQFF.

CDR3 loop: CASSLTRARGVNEQFF. CDR3 nucleotides: TGTGCCAGCAGCCTTACCCGGGCGCGGGGAGTCAATGAGCAGTTCTTC. The genes are TRBV5-4 and TRBJ2-1, with D perhaps matching TRBD2 (6 bases). The V gene lost 4 bases and the J gene lost 6 bases, with 20 bases spanning the gap. The CDR3 extends over 16 amino acids. The germline CDR1 and CDR2 sequences are SGHNT and YYREEE (reference sequence).

The chain couples TRBV6-5 to TRBJ1-2; D gene ambiguous. Germline V CDR1 and CDR2: MNHEY, SVGAGI. The CDR3 extends over 16 amino acids. Deletions cut 0 bases from V and 2 bases from J, with 13 bases between. The CDR3 bases are TGTGCCAGCAGTTACTCGTGGCAGCGCCAAAACTATGGCTACACCTTC. Protein product: CASSYSWQRQNYGYTF.

This clone came up many times. The rearrangement joins TRBV11-1 to TRBJ1-2; the D gene is possibly TRBD1 (5 bases). Germline assignment: CDR1 SGHAT and CDR2 FQDESV (reference sequence). V was trimmed by 1 base and J by 8 bases, leaving 14 bases between them. CDR3 length equals 14 residues. Here the CDR3 reads CASSLGGTATGYTF. CDR3 sequence (DNA): TGTGCCAGCAGCTTAGGCGGGACTGCGACGGGCTACACCTTC.

This rearrangement joins TRBV10-3 to TRBJ1-6; D is unresolved. Trimming shortened V by 0 bases and J by 8 bases, and 17 bases separated the two germline ends. This CDR3 contains 17 residues. The germline V gene encodes CDR1 ENHRY and CDR2 SYGVKD. This CDR3 is CAISESSGGNRYSPLHF. The CDR3 coding sequence is TGTGCCATCAGTGAGTCGAGTGGCGGCAATCGATATTCACCCCTCCACTTT.